The sequence of this T cell receptor beta chain was determined in a study of blood T cell repertoires in COVID-19. Overall study: T cells, B-cell-depleted T cells, or PBMCs supplied cDNA or gDNA.

Sequencing used immunoSEQ multiplex PCR; TCRdb keeps in-frame clones, though not all of them. The sample has roughly 67,000 clones; roughly 84% are singletons. The V gene end was trimmed by 0 bases and the J gene end by 7 bases; junction bases not matched to a gene: 13. The V gene's germline CDR1 is SGDLS and CDR2 YYNGEE. This CDR3 has 19 amino acids. The receptor's source is a man aged 50-60 years with acute or convalescent COVID-19. The sequencing sample was made of peripheral blood. V gene TRBV9 combines with J gene TRBJ2-1; 13 bases agree with TRBD2. The CDR3 loop is CASSVGLAGGWELMNEQFF. The DNA for the CDR3 is TGTGCCAGCAGCGTAGGACTAGCGGGAGGTTGGGAGCTCATGAATGAGCAGTTCTTC.